A single sample is the source of the 8 T cell receptor beta chains below, sequenced in a study of blood T cell repertoires in COVID-19 (dated by TCRdb to the early 2020s). Library preparation was by the immunoSEQ multiplex PCR assay. The clones in this table, taken by TCRdb from immuneACCESS, are in-frame only. Not every clone is retained; where verified, under half of the shortfall comes from an unresolved V gene, and the cause of the rest is unknown. Counted in this sample were some 260,000 clones; 65% to 90% of them appeared once. More than 4.5% of the sample lies in the top ten. The source material was peripheral blood. These receptors all come from a woman older than 75 with active or convalescent COVID-19.

J is TRBJ1-5 and V is TRBV12-5; TRBD1 might be the D (6 bases). The germline V gene has CDR1 LGHNT and CDR2 FRNRAP. CDR3 length: 17 amino acids. V lost 1 base and J lost 2, with 15 bases in between. CDR3 sequence reads: CASGLAYRDKGNQPQHF. DNA for the CDR3: TGTGCTAGTGGTTTGGCGTACAGGGACAAGGGCAATCAGCCCCAGCATTTT.

The chain joins TRBV4-1 to TRBJ2-1; 8 bases line up with TRBD1. The CDR3 consists of 17 residues. Trimming cost V 1 base and J 7 bases; bases outside gene matches: 12. The germline V gene encodes CDR1 MGHRA and CDR2 YSYEKL. The CDR3 DNA follows: TGCGCCAGCAGCCAAGGGATTCTTCGGACAGGGTGGAATGAGCAGTTCTTC. Its protein is CASSQGILRTGWNEQFF.

The table lists this clone with many counts. The V and J genes are TRBV5-1 and TRBJ1-6, with D perhaps matching TRBD1 (5 bases). This CDR3 is built from 13 residues. CDR1 SGHRS and CDR2 YFSETQ come from the germline V gene. The V end lost 7 bases, the J end lost 8 bases, and 13 bases lay between the germline ends. CDR3 residues: CASGALGDSPLHF. CDR3 coding DNA: TGCGCCAGCGGGGCCCTTGGGGATTCACCCCTCCACTTT.

The gene calls are TRBV5-1 and TRBJ2-7; possible D gene TRBD1, 6 bases. Trimming left V 1 base short and J 0 bases short, with 11 bases between. Germline values: CDR1 SGHRS, CDR2 YFSETQ. The CDR3 is 15 amino acids. In DNA, the CDR3 is TGCGCCAGCAGCTTGACCAACAGGGACTCCTACGAGCAGTACTTC. This codes for CASSLTNRDSYEQYF.

The rearrangement links TRBV5-6 to TRBJ2-7; 9 bases are shared with TRBD1. V trimming: 0 bases; J trimming: 1 base; junction bases outside the gene matches: 11. The CDR3 extends over 18 amino acids. CDR1 SGHDT and CDR2 YYEEEE come from the germline V gene. The CDR3 coding sequence is TGTGCCAGCAGCTTGGGGCCCTTGACAGGGGGAGCGTCCTACGAGCAGTACTTC. Protein product: CASSLGPLTGGASYEQYF.

Notes on this clone: A much bigger clone sits one base away, suggesting this may be a read error. Here the CDR3 DNA reads TGTGCCAGCAGCCGGACAGGGGACAATCAGCCCCAGCATTTT. This gives the protein CASSRTGDNQPQHF. The chain combines TRBV5-4 with TRBJ1-5; 9 bases agree with TRBD1. CDR3 length: 14 residues. Germline lookup yields CDR1 SGHNT and CDR2 YYREEE (reference sequence). V lost 4 bases to trimming and J lost 3 bases; unmatched junction nucleotides: 2.

The chain has TRBV6-5 and TRBJ1-5, with D tentatively TRBD1 (5 bases). There are 14 residues in the CDR3. Germline V lookup: CDR1 MNHEY, CDR2 SVGAGI. Trimming shortened V by 8 bases and J by 2 bases, and 13 bases separated the two germline ends. CDR3 residues: CASHQWGGNQPQHF. In DNA form, the CDR3 reads TGTGCCAGCCACCAGTGGGGGGGCAATCAGCCCCAGCATTTT.

Note on this clone: The DNA is omitted, as the CDR3 cannot be located on it reliably, and the CDR3 follows TCRdb's listing. The V and J genes are TRBV6-2 or TRBV6-3 and TRBJ1-1; TRBD1 is taken as the D call from the table, unchecked against the DNA. Termini included, the CDR3 measures 16 amino acids. Germline CDR1 MNHEY, CDR2 SVGEGT. The CDR3 here is CASSTSGQRMNTEAFF.